A single sample gave rise to the 17 T cell receptor beta chains below, sequenced in a study of cytomegalovirus exposure and HLA in healthy donors. PCR primers comprised 60 Vbeta and 13 Jbeta primers. Repertoires were generated with immunoSEQ multiplex PCR, while TCRdb's copy carries only in-frame clones and drops some. Seen in this sample are 40,000 to 65,000 clones; the ten most common clones hold roughly 26%. Sequenced input: PBMCs. Receptor source: a man aged 40-49 years in good health and CMV-seropositive.

The chain employs TRBV19 and TRBJ1-2; 9 bases align to TRBD1. Trimming at V came to 5 bases and at J to 5 bases, leaving 9 bases not matched to a gene. The germline V gene encodes CDR1 LNHDA and CDR2 SQIVND (reference sequence). The CDR3 is 15 residues long. The CDR3 sequence is CASSVNPDRGYGYTF. The CDR3 region has the DNA TGTGCCAGTAGTGTTAACCCGGACAGGGGTTATGGCTACACCTTC.

This chain joins TRBV9 and TRBJ2-7; 14 bases match TRBD2. Germline CDR1 and CDR2: SGDLS and YYNGEE. With V trimmed by 0 bases and J by 1 base, 0 bases remained unmatched. The length of the CDR3 is 16 residues. The CDR3, as DNA: TGTGCCAGCAGCGTAGGACTAGCGGGAGGGTCCTACGAGCAGTACTTC. It encodes CASSVGLAGGSYEQYF.

In DNA form, the CDR3 reads TGTGCCAGCAGCGTAGGAAACAGGGGGAGAACAGATACGCAGTATTTT. Translation: CASSVGNRGRTDTQYF. The V call is TRBV9, the J call TRBJ2-3; TRBD1 matches at 8 bases. The junction had 6 bases not matched to a gene; V was cut back by 0 bases and J by 3 bases. The V gene's germline CDR1 is SGDLS and CDR2 YYNGEE. This CDR3 comprises 16 residues.

This chain joins TRBV10-3 and TRBJ2-7; perhaps TRBD1 as D (6 bases). There are 13 residues in the CDR3. CDR1 and CDR2 from the germline V gene are ENHRY and SYGVKD. Trimming removed 5 bases from V and 4 bases from J, with 12 bases in between. CDR3 loop: CAISQSQGYEQYF. Written as DNA, the CDR3 is TGTGCCATCAGTCAAAGCCAGGGGTACGAGCAGTACTTC.

The chain carries TRBV7-3 and TRBJ2-1, with D unresolved. This CDR3 has 16 amino acids. Germline loops: CDR1 SGHTA, CDR2 FQGTGA. V was trimmed by 5 bases and J by 0 bases, leaving 14 bases between them. The CDR3 protein is CASSPNDWSSYNEQFF. CDR3 sequence (DNA): TGTGCCAGCAGCCCAAATGACTGGAGCTCCTACAATGAGCAGTTCTTC.

The chain carries TRBV4-1 and TRBJ2-7, with D unresolved. From germline, CDR1 is MGHRA and CDR2 YSYEKL. Deletions cut 1 base from V and 3 bases from J, with 22 bases between. CDR3 length: 18 residues. The CDR3 DNA follows: TGCGCCAGCAGCCAAGGGCTCTATAGCTCTAGTTCAAACTACGAGCAGTACTTC. It encodes CASSQGLYSSSSNYEQYF.

The rearrangement uses TRBV2 and TRBJ2-7; D is unclear. This CDR3 has 17 amino acids. Between the trimmed V and J ends, which lost 0 bases and 5 bases, there was a span of 20 bases. Germline-derived CDR1 and CDR2 are SNHLY and FYNNEI. The CDR3 loop reads CASSEAGFSHPRNEQYF. CDR3 DNA: TGTGCCAGCAGTGAAGCCGGCTTCTCACATCCTAGGAACGAGCAGTACTTC.

The gene calls are TRBV19 and TRBJ2-1, with D maybe TRBD1 (6 bases). CDR3 length: 17 amino acids. Germline V gene data show CDR1 as LNHDA and CDR2 as SQIVND (reference sequence). The ends were cut back, 3 bases at V and 0 bases at J, with 15 bases in the middle. CDR3: CASSIPGTRTSYNEQFF. CDR3 nucleotides: TGTGCCAGTAGTATCCCTGGGACACGAACCTCCTACAATGAGCAGTTCTTC.

The rearrangement joins TRBV10-3 to TRBJ2-7, with 12 bases fitting TRBD2. The CDR3 totals 18 residues. Germline V CDR1 and CDR2: ENHRY, SYGVKD. J was trimmed by 6 bases and V by 0 bases; bases with no gene match: 12. The CDR3 DNA is TGTGCCATCAGTGAGTCTGGAACTAGCGGGGGGTCCCGCTCCGAGCAGTACTTC. It translates to CAISESGTSGGSRSEQYF.

The chain joins TRBV28 to TRBJ1-3; D is unresolved. The CDR3 has 16 residues. V lost 5 bases, J lost 4 bases, and 18 bases lay in between. Per the germline V gene, CDR1 is MDHEN and CDR2 is SYDVKM. CDR3 region: CASSPLPKRGGNTIYF. CDR3 in DNA: TGTGCCAGCAGTCCCCTCCCTAAGCGGGGAGGAAACACCATATATTTT.

The genes are TRBV6-6 and TRBJ1-1, with D tentatively TRBD1 (5 bases). This CDR3 contains 15 residues. Germline V gives CDR1 MNHNY, CDR2 SVGAGI (reference sequence). The V gene lost 6 bases and the J gene lost 4 bases, with 18 bases spanning the gap. CDR3 nucleotides: TGTGCCAGCAGCCCAGGGTTAGACATGAGCACTGAAGCTTTCTTT. It specifies CASSPGLDMSTEAFF.

The V and J genes are TRBV28 and TRBJ1-5; D is perhaps TRBD1 (6 bases). Germline V gene sequence: CDR1 MDHEN, CDR2 SYDVKM. The CDR3 is made up of 15 amino acids. Trimming removed 6 bases at V and 7 bases at J, with 19 bases between. The CDR3 here is CASRGGGGPLQPQHF. In DNA, the CDR3 is TGTGCCAGCAGGGGGGGAGGGGGGCCTTTACAGCCCCAGCATTTT.

The CDR3 DNA reads as TGTGCCAGTAGTACTTCCGACAGGGCTTCACCCCTCCACTTT. It is translated as CASSTSDRASPLHF. V and J are TRBV19 and TRBJ1-6, with 7 bases that match TRBD1. V lost 4 bases to trimming and J lost 9 bases; unmatched junction nucleotides: 6. The CDR3 covers 14 residues. The germline gives CDR1 LNHDA, CDR2 SQIVND (reference sequence).

The chain couples TRBV9 to TRBJ2-7; 11 bases fit TRBD1. The V gene end was trimmed by 0 bases and the J gene end by 3 bases; junction bases not matched to a gene: 5. Germline-derived CDR1 and CDR2 are SGDLS and YYNGEE. The CDR3 sequence is 16 residues long. The CDR3 bases are TGTGCCAGCAGCGTAGAAGGACAGGGGGCTCTCTACGAGCAGTACTTC. Encoded protein: CASSVEGQGALYEQYF.

The CDR3 loop reads CASSQDPGTGGSPLHF. The DNA for the CDR3 is TGCGCCAGCAGCCAAGATCCTGGGACAGGGGGATCACCCCTCCACTTT. The genes are TRBV4-3 and TRBJ1-6, with 11 nucleotides matching TRBD1. Germline CDR1 reads LGHNA; CDR2 reads YSLEER. The CDR3 length is 16 residues. J lost 10 bases, V lost 0 bases, and 5 bases had no gene match.

The chain couples TRBV10-2 to TRBJ2-4, with a weak D call TRBD2 (6 bases). The CDR3 has 18 amino acids. The germline V gene has CDR1 WSHSY and CDR2 SAAADI. Trimming pared 7 bases from V and 1 base from J, leaving 23 bases between. CDR3 sequence reads: CASTDLTSKRQAKNIQYF. The CDR3 DNA follows: TGCGCCAGCACCGATCTAACTAGCAAAAGGCAGGCCAAAAACATTCAGTACTTC.

The CDR3 loop reads CASSLERVAYNEQFF. In DNA form, the CDR3 reads TGCGCCAGCAGCTTGGAGCGGGTTGCCTACAATGAGCAGTTCTTC. The gene calls are TRBV5-1 and TRBJ2-1; D possibly corresponds to TRBD2 (6 bases). V gave up 0 bases and J gave up 2 bases, with 9 bases separating them. The CDR3 runs 15 residues. In germline, CDR1 is SGHRS, CDR2 YFSETQ. Full variable domain (remainder filled in from reference TRBV5-1 and TRBJ2-1): KAGVTQTPRYLIKTRGQQVTLSCSPISGHRSVSWYQQTPGQGLQFLFEYFSETQRNKGNFPGRFSGRQFSNSRSEMNVSTLELGDSALYLCASSLERVAYNEQFFGPGTRLTVL.